This T cell receptor (beta chain) was sequenced for a study of blood T cell repertoires in COVID-19. Turning to the study itself: Sites in the United States, Italy and Spain provided acute and convalescent COVID-19 samples.

The length of the CDR3 is 16 residues. Some clones are missing from TCRdb's copy, which holds only in-frame ones; the method was immunoSEQ multiplex PCR. The table records 150,000 to 200,000 clones, almost 80% of them present only once. The V gene is TRBV21-1, the J gene TRBJ2-2; the listed D gene, TRBD1, was not tested against the DNA. TRBV21-1 is labeled a pseudogene. Sequencing was done on a sample of PBMCs or T cells enriched from blood (not recorded which). This TCR derives from a woman aged 45-65 years who had recovered from COVID-19. This CDR3 is CATDDGTQKSTGELFF. The CDR3 DNA follows: TGTGCCACCGACGACGGGACACAGAAAAGTACCGGGGAGCTGTTTTTT.